Below are 2 T cell receptor beta chains sequenced from a single sample in a study of OX40 agonist ivuxolimab in advanced cancers. Using immunoSEQ multiplex PCR, the repertoire was profiled, and TCRdb retains in-frame clones only, with some absent. The table records 34,000 or so clones, about four fifths of them present only once. Source: CD4+ or CD8+ T cells sorted from blood, taken in a trial of the OX40 agonist ivuxolimab. The receptors originated from an adult with an advanced solid tumor such as melanoma, head and neck, liver or kidney cancer.

The chain combines TRBV7-9 with TRBJ2-7; 9 bases fit TRBD1. The ends lost 4 bases at V and 6 bases at J; junction bases unmatched: 7. Germline V gives CDR1 SEHNR, CDR2 FQNEAQ (reference sequence). The CDR3 sequence is 14 residues long. CDR3 amino acids: CASSSWTGEGEQYF. Here the CDR3 DNA reads TGTGCCAGCAGCTCATGGACAGGGGAAGGCGAGCAGTACTTC.

CDR3 nucleotides: TGTGCCAGCATCTCCGGACAATCCTACGAGCAGTACTTC. This translates into CASISGQSYEQYF. The chain uses TRBV6-1 and TRBJ2-7, with D possibly matching TRBD1 (5 bases). CDR3 length: 13 amino acids. The V and J ends lost 7 bases and 1 base respectively, with 11 bases between them. The germline V gene encodes CDR1 MNHNS and CDR2 SASEGT.